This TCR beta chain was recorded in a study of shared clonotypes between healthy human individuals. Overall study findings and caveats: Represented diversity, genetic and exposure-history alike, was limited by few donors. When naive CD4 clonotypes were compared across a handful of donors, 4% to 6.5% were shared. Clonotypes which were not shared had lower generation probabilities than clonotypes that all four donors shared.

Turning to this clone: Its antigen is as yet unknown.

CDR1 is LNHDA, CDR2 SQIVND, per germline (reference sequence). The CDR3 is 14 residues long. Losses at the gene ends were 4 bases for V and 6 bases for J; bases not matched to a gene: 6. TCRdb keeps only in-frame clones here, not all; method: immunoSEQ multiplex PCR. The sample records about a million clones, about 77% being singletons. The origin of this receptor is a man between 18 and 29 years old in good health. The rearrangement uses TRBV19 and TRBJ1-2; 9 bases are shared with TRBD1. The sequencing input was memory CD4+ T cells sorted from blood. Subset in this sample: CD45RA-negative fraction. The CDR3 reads CASSTDRGRHGYTF. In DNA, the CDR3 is TGTGCCAGTAGTACCGACAGGGGGAGGCATGGCTACACCTTC.